The 12 T cell receptor beta chains below come from one sample, sequenced in a study of T cell repertoires in cytomegalovirus infection (dated by TCRdb to between 2018 and 2021). The sequencer listed for this sample is Illumina HiSeq 1500. TCRdb ran its own pipeline on the public reads, namely fastp trimming at Q25 and MiXCR clone calling, and kept in-frame beta chains. Each CDR3 protein gets just one entry, which takes the most common genes and DNA from the rows behind it. The sample data list 300,000 to 450,000 distinct CDR3 sequences, and 18% of these were observed just once. Of the sample, about 10% falls within the top ten clones. Specimen: PBMCs. The receptor source for this set is a human donor in good health (CMV status not recorded). Some clones in this sample may be carry-over from other donors' samples.

The rearrangement uses TRBV19 and TRBJ1-2, with TRBD1 matching 7 bases. Trimming at V came to 0 bases and at J to 8 bases, leaving 3 bases not matched to a gene. Per the germline V gene, CDR1 is LNHDA and CDR2 is SQIVND (reference sequence). The CDR3 has 13 residues. In nucleotides, the CDR3 is TGTGCCAGTAGTATAGATCAGGGGGGCGGCTACACCTTC. Its translation: CASSIDQGGGYTF. Full variable domain (outside the CDR3, taken from reference TRBV19 and TRBJ1-2): DGGITQSPKYLFRKEGQNVTLSCEQNLNHDAMYWYRQDPGQGLRLIYYSQIVNDFQKGDIAEGYSVSREKKESFPLTVTSAQKNPTAFYLCASSIDQGGGYTFGSGTRLTVV.

This clonotype was seen ten or more times. The rearrangement joins TRBV7-2 to TRBJ2-3; 8 positions agree with TRBD1. V trimming: 5 bases; J trimming: 9 bases; junction bases outside the gene matches: 16. Per germline, CDR1 SGHTA and CDR2 FQGNSA. The CDR3 loop spans 16 amino acids. As DNA, the CDR3 is TGTGCCAGCAGCCTGGGGACAGGATTAGACTCGGAGACGCAGTATTTT. Its protein is CASSLGTGLDSETQYF.

V is TRBV27 and J is TRBJ1-1, with D possibly TRBD1 on 5 matching bases. Looked up from germline, CDR1 is MNHEY and CDR2 is SMNVEV (reference sequence). The CDR3 length is 13 residues. Trimming took off 4 bases at V and 2 bases at J, with 8 bases between the two ends. The chain's CDR3 is CASSWGDNTEAFF. The CDR3 nucleotides are TGTGCCAGCAGTTGGGGGGATAACACTGAAGCTTTCTTT.

This clonotype showed up just a few times. The genes are TRBV19 and TRBJ2-7; D possibly corresponds to TRBD1 (5 bases). V was clipped by 6 bases and J by 0 bases, with 12 bases between them. The CDR3 contains 14 residues. Per the germline V gene, CDR1 is LNHDA and CDR2 is SQIVND (reference sequence). CDR3 nucleotide sequence: TGTGCCAGTAGGGACACCTCTTACTCCTACGAGCAGTACTTC. It yields the protein CASRDTSYSYEQYF.

This clonotype came up many times. The V and J genes are TRBV7-2 and TRBJ2-7, with 11 bases fitting TRBD2. Per the germline V gene, CDR1 is SGHTA and CDR2 is FQGNSA. J gave up 5 bases and V 5 bases, and 8 bases lay outside the gene matches. The CDR3 covers 15 residues. The chain's CDR3 is CASSADSGGADEQYF. The CDR3 region has the DNA TGTGCCAGCAGCGCAGATAGCGGGGGGGCAGACGAGCAGTACTTC.

The CDR3 region is CSVAGASGSYEQYF. The CDR3 DNA follows: TGCAGCGTTGCCGGGGCTAGCGGGAGTTACGAGCAGTACTTC. V is TRBV29-1 and J is TRBJ2-7, with TRBD2 matching over 10 bases. Germline V CDR1 and CDR2: SQVTM, ANQGSEA. The V gene end was trimmed by 4 bases and the J gene end by 4 bases; junction bases not matched to a gene: 7. The CDR3 totals 14 residues.

CDR3 DNA sequence: TGTGCCAGCAGTTTCCGGGACAATTATTCACCCCTCCACTTT. Protein sequence: CASSFRDNYSPLHF. The chain uses TRBV27 and TRBJ1-6, with a tentative D call TRBD1 (6 bases). CDR1 and CDR2 from the germline V gene are MNHEY and SMNVEV (reference sequence). Trimming took 3 bases from V and 8 from J, leaving 11 bases between them. This CDR3 is built from 14 residues.

This clonotype was seen only a few times. The chain has TRBV6-2 or TRBV6-3 and TRBJ1-5, with TRBD1 as a possible D gene (6 bases). Trimming shortened V by 8 bases and J by 7 bases, and 15 bases separated the two germline ends. The CDR3 runs to 13 residues. Germline assignment: CDR1 MNHEY and CDR2 SVGEGT. CDR3 amino acids: CASGDRFEQPQHF. The CDR3 coding sequence is TGTGCCAGCGGTGACAGGTTTGAACAGCCCCAGCATTTT.

The chain recombines TRBV10-3 with TRBJ1-2; 10 nucleotides align to TRBD1. Germline-derived CDR1 and CDR2 are ENHRY and SYGVKD. V gave up 6 bases and J gave up 6 bases; unmatched junction bases: 7. This CDR3 is 14 amino acids long. The CDR3 nucleotides are TGTGCCATCAGACCCCGGGACAGGGGTGATGGCTACACCTTC. This sequence encodes CAIRPRDRGDGYTF.

Ten or more counts support this clonotype. This chain links TRBV6-1 with TRBJ1-6, with D possibly TRBD1 on 5 matching bases. Trimming stripped 11 bases from V and 8 bases from J, with 19 bases between. Looked up from germline, CDR1 is MNHNS and CDR2 is SASEGT. The CDR3 length is 14 residues. The CDR3 here is CAFRTGPGDSPLHF. CDR3 in DNA: TGTGCCTTCCGAACGGGGCCGGGCGATTCACCCCTCCACTTT.

This rearrangement joins TRBV11-2 to TRBJ2-2, with a possible D match to TRBD2 (5 bases). Per germline, CDR1 SGHAT and CDR2 FQNNGV. This CDR3 region has 14 residues. V was pared by 5 bases and J by 6 bases, with 13 bases between. In nucleotides, the CDR3 is TGTGCCAGCAGCGCAACGAGGGTGGCCGGGGAGCTGTTTTTT. Translation: CASSATRVAGELFF.

The chain employs TRBV9 and TRBJ2-2; D gene uncertain. Germline CDR1 reads SGDLS; CDR2 reads YYNGEE. V was shortened by 6 bases and J by 1 base, with 7 bases between the two germline ends. There are 13 residues in the CDR3. CDR3: CASNKQNTGELFF. The CDR3 DNA follows: TGTGCCAGCAATAAGCAGAACACCGGGGAGCTGTTTTTT.